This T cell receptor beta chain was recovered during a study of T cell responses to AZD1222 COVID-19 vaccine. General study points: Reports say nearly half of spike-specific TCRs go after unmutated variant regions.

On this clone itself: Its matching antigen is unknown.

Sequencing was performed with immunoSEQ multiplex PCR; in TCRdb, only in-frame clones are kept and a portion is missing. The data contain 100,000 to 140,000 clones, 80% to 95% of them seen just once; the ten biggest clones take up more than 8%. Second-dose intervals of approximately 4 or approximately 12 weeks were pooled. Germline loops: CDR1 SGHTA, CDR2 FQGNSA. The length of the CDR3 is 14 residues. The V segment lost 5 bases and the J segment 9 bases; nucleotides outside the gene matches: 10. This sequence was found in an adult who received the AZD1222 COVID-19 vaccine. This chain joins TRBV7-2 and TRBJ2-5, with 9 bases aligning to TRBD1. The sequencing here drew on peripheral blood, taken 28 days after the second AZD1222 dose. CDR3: CASSPGTGRAAQYF. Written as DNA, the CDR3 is TGTGCCAGCAGCCCCGGGACAGGGCGGGCGGCCCAGTACTTC.